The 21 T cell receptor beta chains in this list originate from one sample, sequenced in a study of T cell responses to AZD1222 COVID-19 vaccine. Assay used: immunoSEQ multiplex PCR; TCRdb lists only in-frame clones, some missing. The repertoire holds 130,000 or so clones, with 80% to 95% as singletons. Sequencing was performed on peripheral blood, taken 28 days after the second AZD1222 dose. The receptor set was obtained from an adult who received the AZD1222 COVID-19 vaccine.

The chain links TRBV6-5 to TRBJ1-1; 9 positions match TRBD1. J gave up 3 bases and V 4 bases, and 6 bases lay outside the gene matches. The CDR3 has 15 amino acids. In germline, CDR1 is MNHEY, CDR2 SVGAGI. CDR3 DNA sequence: TGTGCCAGCAGTTCTCAGACAGGGGGGGACACTGAAGCTTTCTTT. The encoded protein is CASSSQTGGDTEAFF.

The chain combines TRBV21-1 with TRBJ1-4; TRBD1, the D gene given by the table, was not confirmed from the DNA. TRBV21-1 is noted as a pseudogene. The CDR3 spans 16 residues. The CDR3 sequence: CASSKEPIVWQEKLFF. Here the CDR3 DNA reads TGTGCCAGCAGCAAAGAACCCATCGTATGGCAGGAAAAACTGTTTTTT.

This CDR3 is CASSELMENEKLFF. The DNA for the CDR3 is TGTGCCAGCAGTGAGCTGATGGAAAATGAAAAACTGTTTTTT. The J gene is TRBJ1-4, the V gene TRBV25-1; D unclear. CDR1 is MGHDK and CDR2 is SYGVNS in the germline V gene. The ends were cut back, 3 bases at V and 5 bases at J, with 10 bases in the middle. This CDR3 spans 14 amino acids.

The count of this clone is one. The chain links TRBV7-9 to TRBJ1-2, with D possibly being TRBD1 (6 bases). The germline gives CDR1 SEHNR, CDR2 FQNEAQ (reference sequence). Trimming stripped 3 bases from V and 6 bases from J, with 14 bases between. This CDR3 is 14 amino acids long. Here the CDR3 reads CASSFFPDRNGYTF. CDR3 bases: TGTGCCAGCAGCTTCTTCCCCGACAGGAATGGCTACACCTTC.

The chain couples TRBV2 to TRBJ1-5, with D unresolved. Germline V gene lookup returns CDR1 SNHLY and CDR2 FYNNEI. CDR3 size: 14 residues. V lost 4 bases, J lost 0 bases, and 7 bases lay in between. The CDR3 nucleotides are TGTGCCAGCAGTGGCGACGGTAGCAATCAGCCCCAGCATTTT. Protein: CASSGDGSNQPQHF.

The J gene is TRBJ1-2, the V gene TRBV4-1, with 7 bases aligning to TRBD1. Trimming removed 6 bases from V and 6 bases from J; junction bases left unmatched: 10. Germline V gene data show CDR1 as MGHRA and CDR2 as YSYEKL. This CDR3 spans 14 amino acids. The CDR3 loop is CASSPNRGRDGYTF. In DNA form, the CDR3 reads TGCGCCAGCAGTCCCAACAGGGGTCGGGATGGCTACACCTTC.

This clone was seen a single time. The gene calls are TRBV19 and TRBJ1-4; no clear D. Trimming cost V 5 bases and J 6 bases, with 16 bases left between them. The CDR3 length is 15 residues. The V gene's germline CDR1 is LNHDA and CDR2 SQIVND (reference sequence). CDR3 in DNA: TGTGCCAGTAGTCCCCCCGACGGATTAGATGAAAAACTGTTTTTT. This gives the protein CASSPPDGLDEKLFF.

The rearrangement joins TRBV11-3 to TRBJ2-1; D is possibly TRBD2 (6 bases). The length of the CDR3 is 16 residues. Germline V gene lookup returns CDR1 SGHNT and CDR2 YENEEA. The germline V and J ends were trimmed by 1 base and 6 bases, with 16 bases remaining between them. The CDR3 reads CASSLGLGLGGNEQFF. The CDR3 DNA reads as TGTGCCAGCAGCTTAGGGTTGGGACTTGGAGGCAATGAGCAGTTCTTC.

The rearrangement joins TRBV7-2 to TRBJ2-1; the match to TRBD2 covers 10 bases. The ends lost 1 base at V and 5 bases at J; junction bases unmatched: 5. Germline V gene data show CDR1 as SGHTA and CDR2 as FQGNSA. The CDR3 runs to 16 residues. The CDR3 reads CASSLVPSGSNNEQFF. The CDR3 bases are TGTGCCAGCAGCTTAGTGCCTAGCGGGAGTAACAATGAGCAGTTCTTC.

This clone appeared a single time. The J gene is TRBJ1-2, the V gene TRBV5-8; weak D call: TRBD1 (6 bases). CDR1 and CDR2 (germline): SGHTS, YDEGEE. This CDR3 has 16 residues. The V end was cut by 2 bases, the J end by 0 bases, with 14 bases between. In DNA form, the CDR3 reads TGTGCCAGCAGCTTTGACAGGACTCCAGCTAACTATGGCTACACCTTC. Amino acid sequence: CASSFDRTPANYGYTF. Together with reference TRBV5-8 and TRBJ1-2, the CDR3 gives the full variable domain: EAGVTQSPTHLIKTRGQQATLRCSPISGHTSVYWYQQALGLGLQFLLWYDEGEERNRGNFPPRFSGRQFPNYSSELNVNALELEDSALYLCASSFDRTPANYGYTFGSGTRLTVV.

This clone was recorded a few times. CDR3: CASSSGQSYGYTF. The CDR3 nucleotides are TGTGCCAGCAGCTCCGGGCAATCCTATGGCTACACCTTC. The chain joins TRBV5-4 to TRBJ1-2; D is uncertain. The germline V gene has CDR1 SGHNT and CDR2 YYREEE (reference sequence). This CDR3 spans 13 amino acids. The V gene lost 3 bases and the J gene lost 4 bases, with 10 bases spanning the gap.

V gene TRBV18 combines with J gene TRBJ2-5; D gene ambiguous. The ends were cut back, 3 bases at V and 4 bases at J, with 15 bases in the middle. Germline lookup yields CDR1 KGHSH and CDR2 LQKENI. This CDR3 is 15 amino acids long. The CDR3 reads CASSPIDTVGETQYF. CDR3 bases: TGTGCCAGCTCACCTATCGACACCGTGGGAGAGACCCAGTACTTC.

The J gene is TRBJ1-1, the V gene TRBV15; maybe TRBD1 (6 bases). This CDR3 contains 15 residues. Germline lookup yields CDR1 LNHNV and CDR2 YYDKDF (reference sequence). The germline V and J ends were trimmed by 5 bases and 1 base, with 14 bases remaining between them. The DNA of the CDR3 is TGTGCCACCAGCCACAAGTTGGGACAGAACACTGAAGCTTTCTTT. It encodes CATSHKLGQNTEAFF.

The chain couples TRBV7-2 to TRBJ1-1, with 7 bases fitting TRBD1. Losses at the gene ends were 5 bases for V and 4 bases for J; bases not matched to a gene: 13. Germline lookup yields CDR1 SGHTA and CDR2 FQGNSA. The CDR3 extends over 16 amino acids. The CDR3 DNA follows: TGTGCCAGCAGCCTTACAGGGGCCTACGGGGGCACTGAAGCTTTCTTT. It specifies CASSLTGAYGGTEAFF.

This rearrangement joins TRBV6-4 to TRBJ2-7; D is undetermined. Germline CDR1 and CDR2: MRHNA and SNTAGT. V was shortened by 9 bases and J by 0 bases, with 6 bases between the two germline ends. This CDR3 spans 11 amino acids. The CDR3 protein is CARLFSYEQYV. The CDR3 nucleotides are TGTGCCAGGCTCTTCTCCTACGAGCAGTACGTC.

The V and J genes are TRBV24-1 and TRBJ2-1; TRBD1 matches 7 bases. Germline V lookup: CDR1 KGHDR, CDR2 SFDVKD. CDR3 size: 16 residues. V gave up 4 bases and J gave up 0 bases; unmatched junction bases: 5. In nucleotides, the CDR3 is TGTGCCACCAGTGACCCAGGACAGGCCTCCTACAATGAGCAGTTCTTC. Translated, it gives CATSDPGQASYNEQFF.

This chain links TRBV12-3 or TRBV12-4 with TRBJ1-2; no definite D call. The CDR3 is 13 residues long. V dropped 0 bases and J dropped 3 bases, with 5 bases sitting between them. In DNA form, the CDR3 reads TGTGCCAGCAGTTTAGCGCAGTACTATGGCTACACCTTC. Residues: CASSLAQYYGYTF.

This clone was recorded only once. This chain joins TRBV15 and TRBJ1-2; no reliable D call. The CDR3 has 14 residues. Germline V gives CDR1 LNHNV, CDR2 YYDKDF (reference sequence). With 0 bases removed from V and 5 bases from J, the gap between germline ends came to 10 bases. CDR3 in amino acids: CATSRDAELYGYTF. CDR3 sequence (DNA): TGTGCCACCAGCAGAGATGCGGAGCTTTATGGCTACACCTTC.

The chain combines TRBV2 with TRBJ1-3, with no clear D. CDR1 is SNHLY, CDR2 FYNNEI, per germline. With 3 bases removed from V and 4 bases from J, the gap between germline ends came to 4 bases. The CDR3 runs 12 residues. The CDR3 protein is CASSERGNTIYF. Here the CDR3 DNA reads TGTGCCAGCAGTGAGCGGGGAAACACCATATATTTT.

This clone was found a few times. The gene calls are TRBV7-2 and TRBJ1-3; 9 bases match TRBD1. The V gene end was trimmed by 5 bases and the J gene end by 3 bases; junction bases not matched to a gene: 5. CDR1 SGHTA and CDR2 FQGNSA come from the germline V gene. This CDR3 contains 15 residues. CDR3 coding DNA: TGTGCCAGCAGCCTTGGACAGGGGATTGGAAACACCATATATTTT. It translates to CASSLGQGIGNTIYF.

The CDR3 bases are TGTGCCAGCAGCTCGGGACAGGGGTTGGACACTGAAGCTTTCTTT. Translating gives CASSSGQGLDTEAFF. The chain employs TRBV7-2 and TRBJ1-1; 10 bases fit TRBD1. CDR1 SGHTA and CDR2 FQGNSA come from the germline V gene. J lost 3 bases, V lost 4 bases, and 5 bases had no gene match. The CDR3 runs to 15 residues. The full variable domain, with the rest looked up from reference TRBV7-2 and TRBJ1-1, is GAGVSQSPSNKVTEKGKDVELRCDPISGHTALYWYRQSLGQGLEFLIYFQGNSAPDKSGLPSDRFSAERTGGSVSTLTIQRTQQEDSAVYLCASSSGQGLDTEAFFGQGTRLTVV.